The clone carrying this TCR beta chain is a singleton in its sample. The CDR3 has 13 residues. V was cut by 3 bases and J by 3 bases, with 8 bases left in between. Germline lookup yields CDR1 LNHDA and CDR2 SQIVND (reference sequence). Original methodology: Estimation of nucleated cell counts was performed using reference gene primer amplification. Here immunoSEQ multiplex PCR was the method, and the copy in TCRdb shows in-frame clones only, minus some. V and J calls and clone size are copied from that table; D and trimming were computed from the DNA. The sample contains some 160,000 clones, around 87% of which appear only once. The data were obtained in a study of blood T cell repertoires in COVID-19. Study overall: Whether acute or convalescent, the COVID-19 samples came from the United States, Italy and Spain. Sources were T cells, B-cell-depleted T cells, or PBMCs; the material itself was cDNA or gDNA.

The source is a woman aged 55-70 years with active COVID-19. The sequencing sample was made of peripheral blood. The chain employs TRBV19 and TRBJ1-2, with D unclear. The CDR3 loop reads CASSISRDYGYTF. CDR3 DNA sequence: TGTGCCAGTAGTATTTCTCGAGACTATGGCTACACCTTC.